This passage covers 17 T cell receptor beta chains from one sample sequenced in a study of T cell changes during pregnancy in multiple sclerosis. TCRdb's table, derived via immunoSEQ multiplex PCR, lists solely in-frame clones and lacks some. This sample has 75,000 to 100,000 clones, with roughly 92% found just once. Sequencing was performed on peripheral blood, taken after pregnancy. Receptors originate from a female donor with multiple sclerosis, enrolled in a pregnancy study.

The chain joins TRBV28 to TRBJ1-5; 7 bases are shared with TRBD1. Germline V lookup: CDR1 MDHEN, CDR2 SYDVKM. V dropped 7 bases and J dropped 2; count of bases not matched to a gene: 17. This CDR3 is built from 18 residues. The CDR3 DNA sequence: TGTGCCAGCACCAGGCCGGGACAGAACTTACACGGCAATCAGCCCCAGCATTTT. Translating it yields CASTRPGQNLHGNQPQHF.

This clone was found once. This chain joins TRBV10-3 and TRBJ2-5, with TRBD2 as a possible D gene (5 bases). This CDR3 comprises 13 residues. Germline V gene data show CDR1 as ENHRY and CDR2 as SYGVKD. The V gene lost 10 bases and the J gene lost 4 bases, with 16 bases spanning the gap. The CDR3 protein is CATQGGSGETQYF. CDR3 nucleotides: TGTGCCACTCAAGGAGGATCTGGAGAGACCCAGTACTTC.

The chain has TRBV19 and TRBJ2-3; the match to TRBD2 covers 8 bases. The CDR3 loop spans 14 amino acids. With 6 bases clipped from V and 0 bases from J, the junction kept 2 bases outside the gene matches. Germline V gene lookup returns CDR1 LNHDA and CDR2 SQIVND (reference sequence). The DNA of the CDR3 is TGTGCCAGTAGCTTAGCGGGAAGCACAGATACGCAGTATTTT. It specifies CASSLAGSTDTQYF. Complete variable domain (other parts from reference TRBV19 and TRBJ2-3): DGGITQSPKYLFRKEGQNVTLSCEQNLNHDAMYWYRQDPGQGLRLIYYSQIVNDFQKGDIAEGYSVSREKKESFPLTVTSAQKNPTAFYLCASSLAGSTDTQYFGPGTRLTVL.

The chain links TRBV5-1 to TRBJ2-7; D unresolved. Germline V gene lookup returns CDR1 SGHRS and CDR2 YFSETQ. The CDR3 sequence is 14 residues long. Between the trimmed V and J ends, which lost 0 bases and 2 bases, there was a span of 9 bases. Here the CDR3 DNA reads TGCGCCAGCAGCTTGGAGCGCAGCCCCTACGAGCAGTACTTC. Translating it yields CASSLERSPYEQYF.

The chain links TRBV28 to TRBJ1-5; 7 bases are a match to TRBD1. The CDR3 has 14 amino acids. Germline V gene data show CDR1 as MDHEN and CDR2 as SYDVKM. With V trimmed by 2 bases and J by 6 bases, 4 bases remained unmatched. The CDR3 DNA reads TGTGCCAGCAGTTTAGTAGGGGGCGGTCAGCCCCAGCATTTT. Protein sequence: CASSLVGGGQPQHF.

The chain combines TRBV19 with TRBJ2-7; D is perhaps TRBD2 (5 bases). The CDR3 spans 14 residues. CDR1 is LNHDA, CDR2 SQIVND, per germline (reference sequence). V was pared by 8 bases and J by 1 base, with 15 bases between. In DNA form, the CDR3 reads TGTGCCAGTCCCCCAGAGGGAAAATCCTACGAGCAGTACTTC. Translation: CASPPEGKSYEQYF.

The chain couples TRBV19 to TRBJ2-3; D is uncertain. The CDR3 contains 15 residues. Trimming removed 3 bases at V and 2 bases at J, with 12 bases between. Germline V gives CDR1 LNHDA, CDR2 SQIVND (reference sequence). The DNA for the CDR3 is TGTGCCAGTAGTATCCAGGATCTCTTCACAGATACGCAGTATTTT. As protein: CASSIQDLFTDTQYF.

This chain connects TRBV13 to TRBJ2-5; the match to TRBD2 covers 10 bases. CDR3 length: 16 residues. Germline V gene data show CDR1 as PRHDT and CDR2 as FYEKMQ (reference sequence). The J segment lost 4 bases and the V segment lost 3 bases, leaving 8 bases of the junction unmatched. As DNA, the CDR3 is TGTGCCAGCAGCTTTAGCCTAGCGGGAGCGGGAGAGACCCAGTACTTC. This sequence encodes CASSFSLAGAGETQYF.

The J gene is TRBJ1-1, the V gene TRBV4-2; D ambiguous. In germline, CDR1 is LGHNA, CDR2 YNFKEQ. V gave up 0 bases and J gave up 0 bases, with 5 bases separating them. CDR3 length: 14 residues. The CDR3 reads CASSQDLLNTEAFF. The CDR3 DNA follows: TGTGCCAGCAGCCAAGATCTATTGAACACTGAAGCTTTCTTT.

The V call is TRBV5-4, the J call TRBJ2-1; D not certain. Trimming removed 0 bases at V and 7 bases at J, with 8 bases between. The germline CDR1 and CDR2 sequences are SGHNT and YYREEE (reference sequence). The CDR3 has 13 residues. CDR3 amino acids: CASSLAGQNEQFF. The CDR3 DNA reads TGTGCCAGCAGCTTGGCAGGTCAGAATGAGCAGTTCTTC.

V is TRBV6-5 and J is TRBJ1-5, with a weak D call TRBD1 (6 bases). The CDR3 consists of 15 residues. The V and J ends lost 4 bases and 2 bases respectively, with 12 bases between them. Germline V lookup: CDR1 MNHEY, CDR2 SVGAGI. DNA for the CDR3: TGTGCCAGCAGTTCCACAGGGTTTGGCAATCAGCCCCAGCATTTT. Its protein is CASSSTGFGNQPQHF.

The chain recombines TRBV11-2 with TRBJ2-7, with TRBD2 identical over 7 bases. CDR1 and CDR2 (germline): SGHAT, FQNNGV. Unmatched junction bases numbered 12, after V lost 0 bases and J lost 4 bases. The CDR3 is made up of 17 amino acids. The CDR3 region has the DNA TGTGCCAGCAGCTTAGATCGCGCCCGGGGGGTTATTTACGAGCAGTACTTC. This codes for CASSLDRARGVIYEQYF.

This sequence joins TRBV9 and TRBJ2-5, with TRBD1 matching over 11 bases. The V gene's germline CDR1 is SGDLS and CDR2 YYNGEE. V was pared by 0 bases and J by 4 bases, with 14 bases of the junction left unmatched. The CDR3 is made up of 19 amino acids. The CDR3 loop is CASSVGGQGGWRGRETQYF. The CDR3 DNA reads TGTGCCAGCAGCGTAGGGGGACAGGGGGGTTGGCGGGGCCGAGAGACCCAGTACTTC.

The chain employs TRBV12-5 and TRBJ1-4; D is uncertain. The V gene lost 3 bases and the J gene lost 0 bases, with 20 bases spanning the gap. CDR1 and CDR2 (germline): LGHNT, FRNRAP. The CDR3 contains 19 residues. For the CDR3, the DNA is TGTGCTAGTGGTTTCCAAGAGCTGACTAAGCTAGCAACTAATGAAAAACTGTTTTTT. Encoded protein: CASGFQELTKLATNEKLFF.

The rearrangement joins TRBV5-1 to TRBJ2-5; D not resolved. The germline gives CDR1 SGHRS, CDR2 YFSETQ. V gave up 1 base and J gave up 5 bases, with 9 bases separating them. This CDR3 has 13 residues. Written as DNA, the CDR3 is TGCGCCAGCAGCTTGACGGGTCGGGAGACCCAGTACTTC. It translates to CASSLTGRETQYF.

The table lists this clone with a count of one. The J gene is TRBJ1-4, the V gene TRBV2, with 7 bases fitting TRBD1. The germline V gene has CDR1 SNHLY and CDR2 FYNNEI. V gave up 7 bases and J gave up 4 bases; unmatched junction bases: 9. The CDR3 is 15 residues long. The CDR3 spells CASTFEGAVNEKLFF. The CDR3 coding sequence is TGTGCCAGCACCTTCGAGGGGGCAGTTAATGAAAAACTGTTTTTT. Based on the CDR3 plus reference TRBV2 and TRBJ1-4, the full variable domain is EPEVTQTPSHQVTQMGQEVILRCVPISNHLYFYWYRQILGQKVEFLVSFYNNEISEKSEIFDDQFSVERPDGSNFTLKIRSTKLEDSAMYFCASTFEGAVNEKLFFGSGTQLSVL.

This sequence joins TRBV7-2 and TRBJ1-5, with 7 positions matching TRBD1. The CDR3 covers 16 residues. With V trimmed by 2 bases and J by 4 bases, 8 bases remained unmatched. Germline CDR1 is SGHTA and CDR2 is FQGNSA. The CDR3 sequence is CASSLTLGGANQPQHF. The CDR3 DNA is TGTGCCAGCAGCTTAACCTTAGGGGGCGCGAATCAGCCCCAGCATTTT.